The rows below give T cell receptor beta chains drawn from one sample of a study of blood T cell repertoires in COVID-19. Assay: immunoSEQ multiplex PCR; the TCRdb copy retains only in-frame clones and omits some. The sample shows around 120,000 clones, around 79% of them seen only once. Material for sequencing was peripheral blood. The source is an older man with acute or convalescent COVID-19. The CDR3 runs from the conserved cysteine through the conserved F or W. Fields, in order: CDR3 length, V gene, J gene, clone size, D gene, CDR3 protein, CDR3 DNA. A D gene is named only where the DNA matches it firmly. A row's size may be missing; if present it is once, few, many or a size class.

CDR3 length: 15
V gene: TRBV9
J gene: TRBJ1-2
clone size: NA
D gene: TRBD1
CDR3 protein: CASSVGDSPNYGYTF
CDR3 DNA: TGTGCCAGCAGCGTAGGGGACAGCCCTAACTATGGCTACACCTTC

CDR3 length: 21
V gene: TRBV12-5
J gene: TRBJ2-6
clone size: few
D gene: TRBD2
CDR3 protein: CASGLVGAGGLALSGANVLTF
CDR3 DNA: TGTGCTAGTGGTTTGGTCGGAGCGGGGGGCCTTGCTCTCTCGGGGGCCAACGTCCTGACTTTC

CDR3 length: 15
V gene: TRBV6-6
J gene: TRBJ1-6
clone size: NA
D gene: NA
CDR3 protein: CASSYAQGNGSPLHF
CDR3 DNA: TGTGCCAGCAGTTACGCACAGGGTAATGGTTCACCCCTCCACTTT

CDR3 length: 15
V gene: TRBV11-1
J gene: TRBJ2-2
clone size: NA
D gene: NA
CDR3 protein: CASSFSPTNTGELFF
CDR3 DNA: TGTGCCAGCAGCTTCTCCCCTACGAACACCGGGGAGCTGTTTTTT

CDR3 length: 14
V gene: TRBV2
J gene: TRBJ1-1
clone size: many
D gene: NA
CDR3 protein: CASNLGGGNTEAFF
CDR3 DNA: TGTGCCAGCAACCTTGGGGGGGGTAACACTGAAGCTTTCTTT

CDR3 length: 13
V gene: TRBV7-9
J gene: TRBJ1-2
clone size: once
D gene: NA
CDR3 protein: CASSLEQNYGYTF
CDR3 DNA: TGTGCCAGCAGCTTAGAACAGAACTATGGCTACACCTTC

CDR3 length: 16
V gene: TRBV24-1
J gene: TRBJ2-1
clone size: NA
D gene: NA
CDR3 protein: CATSDIASGAYNEQFF
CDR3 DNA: TGTGCCACCAGTGATATAGCCTCTGGCGCCTACAATGAGCAGTTCTTC

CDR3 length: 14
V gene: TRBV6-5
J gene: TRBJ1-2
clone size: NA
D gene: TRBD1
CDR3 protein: CASRSRQGADGYTF
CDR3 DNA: TGTGCCAGCAGGAGCAGACAGGGGGCAGATGGCTACACCTTC

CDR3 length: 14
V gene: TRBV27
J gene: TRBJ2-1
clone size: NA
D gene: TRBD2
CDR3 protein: CASNLAGGRREQFF
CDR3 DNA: TGTGCCAGCAACCTAGCGGGGGGGAGACGGGAGCAGTTCTTC

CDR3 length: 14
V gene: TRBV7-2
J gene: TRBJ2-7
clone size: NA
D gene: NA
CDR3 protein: CASSSGHWSYEQYF
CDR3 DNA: TGTGCCAGCAGCTCGGGACACTGGTCCTACGAGCAGTACTTC

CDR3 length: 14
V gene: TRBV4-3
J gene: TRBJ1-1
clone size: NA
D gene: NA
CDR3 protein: CASSLRDKNTEAFF
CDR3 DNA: TGCGCCAGCAGCCTCCGGGACAAGAACACTGAAGCTTTCTTT

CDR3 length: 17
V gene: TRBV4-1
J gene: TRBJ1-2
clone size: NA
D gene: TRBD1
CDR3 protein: CASSQVRDRGGNYGYTF
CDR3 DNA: TGCGCCAGCAGCCAAGTTCGGGACAGGGGTGGGAACTATGGCTACACCTTC

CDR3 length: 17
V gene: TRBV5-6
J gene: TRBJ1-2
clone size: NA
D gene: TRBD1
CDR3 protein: CASSPLSAPTGGYGYTF
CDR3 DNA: TGTGCCAGCAGCCCTTTGAGTGCCCCGACAGGGGGCTATGGCTACACCTTC

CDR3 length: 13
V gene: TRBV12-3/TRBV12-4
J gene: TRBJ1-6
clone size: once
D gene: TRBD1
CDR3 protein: CASRRTGNSPLHF
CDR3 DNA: TGTGCCAGCAGGCGGACAGGGAATTCACCCCTCCACTTT

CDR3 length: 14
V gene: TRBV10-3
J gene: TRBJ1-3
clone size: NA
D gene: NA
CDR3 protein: CAARTFNSGNTIYF
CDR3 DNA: TGTGCCGCGAGGACTTTCAACTCTGGAAACACCATATATTTT

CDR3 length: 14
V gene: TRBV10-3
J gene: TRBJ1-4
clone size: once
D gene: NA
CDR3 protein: CAISDTDLNEKLFF
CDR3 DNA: TGTGCCATCAGTGACACAGATCTTAATGAAAAACTGTTTTTT

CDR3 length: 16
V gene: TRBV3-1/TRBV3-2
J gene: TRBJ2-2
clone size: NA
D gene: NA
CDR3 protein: CASSQKGSANTGELFF
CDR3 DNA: TGTGCCAGCAGCCAAAAGGGGTCTGCGAACACCGGGGAGCTGTTTTTT

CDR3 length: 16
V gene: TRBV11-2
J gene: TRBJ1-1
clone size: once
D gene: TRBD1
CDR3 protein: CASSFRTGGMNTEAFF
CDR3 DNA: TGTGCCAGCAGCTTTAGGACAGGGGGAATGAACACTGAAGCTTTCTTT

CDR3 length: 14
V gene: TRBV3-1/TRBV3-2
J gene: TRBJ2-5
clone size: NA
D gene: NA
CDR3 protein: CASSPLRQEETQYF
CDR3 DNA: TGTGCCAGCAGCCCCCTTCGTCAGGAAGAGACCCAGTACTTC

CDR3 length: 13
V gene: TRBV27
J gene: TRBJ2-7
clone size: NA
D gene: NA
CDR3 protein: CASSLPGSYEQYF
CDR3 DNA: TGTGCCAGCAGTTTACCGGGCTCCTACGAGCAGTACTTC

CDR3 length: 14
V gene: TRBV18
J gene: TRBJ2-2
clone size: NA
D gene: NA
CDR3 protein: CASSGTQITGELFF
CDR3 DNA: TGTGCCAGCTCAGGAACACAGATCACCGGGGAGCTGTTTTTT

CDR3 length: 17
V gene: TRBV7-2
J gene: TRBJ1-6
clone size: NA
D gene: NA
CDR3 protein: CASSLNSQSSYNSPLHF
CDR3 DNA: TGTGCCAGCAGCTTGAACAGCCAGAGCTCCTATAATTCACCCCTCCACTTT

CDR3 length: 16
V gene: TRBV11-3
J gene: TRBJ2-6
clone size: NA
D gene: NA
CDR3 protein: CASSLQGQSGANVLTF
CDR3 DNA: TGTGCCAGCAGCTTACAGGGACAATCTGGGGCCAACGTCCTGACTTTC

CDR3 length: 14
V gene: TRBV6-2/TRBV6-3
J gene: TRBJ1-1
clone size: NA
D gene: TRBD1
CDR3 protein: CASSFHRGYTEAFF
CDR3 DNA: TGTGCCAGCAGTTTTCACAGGGGTTACACTGAAGCTTTCTTT

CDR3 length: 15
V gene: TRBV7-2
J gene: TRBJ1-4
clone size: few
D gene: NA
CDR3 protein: CASSPIGATNEKLFF
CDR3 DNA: TGTGCCAGCAGCCCCATAGGGGCAACTAATGAAAAACTGTTTTTT

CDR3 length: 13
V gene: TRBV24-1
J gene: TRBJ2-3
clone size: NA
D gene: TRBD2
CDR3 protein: CATSRDYTDTQYF
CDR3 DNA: TGTGCCACCAGCCGGGACTACACAGATACGCAGTATTTT

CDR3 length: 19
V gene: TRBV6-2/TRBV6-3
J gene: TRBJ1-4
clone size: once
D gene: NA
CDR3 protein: CASSSEEDQTWGPNEKLFF
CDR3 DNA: TGTGCCAGCAGTTCAGAAGAGGACCAAACCTGGGGCCCTAATGAAAAACTGTTTTTT

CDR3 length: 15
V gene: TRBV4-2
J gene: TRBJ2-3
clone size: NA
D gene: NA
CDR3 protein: CASSVGQGGTDTQYF
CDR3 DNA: TGTGCCAGCAGCGTTGGACAGGGAGGGACAGATACGCAGTATTTT

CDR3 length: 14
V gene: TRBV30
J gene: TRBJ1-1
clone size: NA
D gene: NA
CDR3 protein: CAWSVGGDNTEAFF
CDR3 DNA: TGTGCCTGGAGTGTGGGAGGCGATAACACTGAAGCTTTCTTT

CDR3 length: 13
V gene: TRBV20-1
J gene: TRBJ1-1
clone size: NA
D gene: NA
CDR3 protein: CSASWRGNTEAFF
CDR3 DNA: TGCAGTGCTAGTTGGCGAGGGAACACTGAAGCTTTCTTT